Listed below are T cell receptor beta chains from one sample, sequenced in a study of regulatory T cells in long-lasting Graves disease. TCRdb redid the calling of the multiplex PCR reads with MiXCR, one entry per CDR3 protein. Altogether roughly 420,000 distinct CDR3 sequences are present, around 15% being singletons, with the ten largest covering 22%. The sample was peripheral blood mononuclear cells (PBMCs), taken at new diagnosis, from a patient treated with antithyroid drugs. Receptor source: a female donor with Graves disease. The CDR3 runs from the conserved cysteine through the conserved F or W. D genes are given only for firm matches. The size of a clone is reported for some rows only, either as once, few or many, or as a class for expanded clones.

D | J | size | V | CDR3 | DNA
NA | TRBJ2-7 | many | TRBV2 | CASSVAMGARNEQYF | TGTGCCAGCAGCGTTGCCATGGGGGCGCGAAACGAGCAGTACTTC
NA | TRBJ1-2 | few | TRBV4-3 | CASSQGPHYGYTF | TGCGCCAGCAGCCAGGGACCTCACTATGGCTACACCTTC
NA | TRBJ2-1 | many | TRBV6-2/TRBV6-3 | CASSEASVYNEQFF | TGTGCCAGCAGTGAAGCGAGCGTGTACAATGAGCAGTTCTTC
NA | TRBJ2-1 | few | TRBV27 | CASSTTRRGDNEQFF | TGTGCCAGCAGTACGACACGTAGGGGGGACAATGAGCAGTTCTTC
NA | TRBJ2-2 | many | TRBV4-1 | CASSKNRDPGELFF | TGCGCCAGCAGCAAAAACAGGGATCCCGGGGAGCTGTTTTTT
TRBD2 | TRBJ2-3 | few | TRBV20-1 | CSASYSGGGTDTQYF | TGCAGTGCTAGTTATAGCGGGGGAGGCACAGATACGCAGTATTTT
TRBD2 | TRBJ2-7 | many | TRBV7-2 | CASSLEGLAGAYEQYF | TGTGCCAGCAGCTTAGAGGGACTAGCGGGGGCCTACGAGCAGTACTTC
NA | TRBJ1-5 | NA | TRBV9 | CVSSVEGNTNQPQHF | TGTGTCAGCAGCGTAGAAGGGAACACAAATCAGCCCCAGCATTTT
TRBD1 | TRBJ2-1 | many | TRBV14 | CASSQGGRGHRDEQFF | TGTGCCAGCAGCCAAGGTGGCAGGGGGCATCGGGATGAGCAGTTCTTC
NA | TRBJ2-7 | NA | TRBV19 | CASSPVRGPYEQYF | TGTGCCAGTAGCCCGGTCCGGGGGCCCTACGAGCAGTACTTC
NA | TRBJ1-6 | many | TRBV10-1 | CASSEGRINSPLHF | TGCGCCAGCAGTGAAGGACGGATAAATTCACCCCTCCACTTT
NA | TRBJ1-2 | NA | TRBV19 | CASSTGGFGYTF | TGTGCCAGTAGTACTGGAGGGTTTGGCTACACCTTC
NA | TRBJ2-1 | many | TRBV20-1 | CSARSGSYNEQFF | TGCAGTGCTAGAAGCGGCTCCTACAATGAGCAGTTCTTC
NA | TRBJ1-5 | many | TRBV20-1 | CSAEDSLNQPQHF | TGCAGTGCGGAGGACAGTCTTAATCAGCCCCAGCATTTT